The 12 T cell receptor beta chains below were found in one sample sequenced in a study of T cell changes during pregnancy in multiple sclerosis (dated by TCRdb to between 2018 and 2020). Library method: the immunoSEQ multiplex PCR assay. TCRdb obtained this table from immuneACCESS and retained in-frame rearrangements with V and J assigned. These tables miss some clones; where compared with another copy, unresolved V genes account for less than half of the shortfall, and the remainder is unexplained. The table for this sample lists 75,000 to 95,000 clones; 85% to 95% of them were counted only once. The ten largest clones represent approximately 2% of the sample. This specimen consisted of peripheral blood, obtained after pregnancy. These receptors originate from a female donor with multiple sclerosis, enrolled in a pregnancy study.

The chain uses TRBV6-1 and TRBJ2-7; D may be TRBD2 (6 bases). Between the trimmed V and J ends, which lost 6 bases and 5 bases, there was a span of 11 bases. This CDR3 has 12 residues. The germline V gene has CDR1 MNHNS and CDR2 SASEGT. CDR3: CASSLWGDEQYF. The DNA of the CDR3 is TGTGCCAGCAGCCTTTGGGGGGACGAGCAGTACTTC.

The gene calls are TRBV4-2 and TRBJ2-5; TRBD1 matches 10 bases. J gave up 6 bases and V 0 bases, and 4 bases lay outside the gene matches. Germline-derived CDR1 and CDR2 are LGHNA and YNFKEQ. The CDR3 extends over 15 amino acids. CDR3 loop: CASSQETGGGKTQYF. For the CDR3, the DNA is TGTGCCAGCAGCCAAGAGACAGGGGGCGGGAAGACCCAGTACTTC.

This chain links TRBV9 with TRBJ2-7, with 8 bases identical to TRBD2. The V segment lost 4 bases and the J segment 0 bases; nucleotides outside the gene matches: 3. The CDR3 covers 14 residues. The germline CDR1 and CDR2 sequences are SGDLS and YYNGEE. The CDR3 here is CASSPGGDSYEQYF. The CDR3, as DNA: TGTGCCAGCAGCCCGGGGGGGGACTCCTACGAGCAGTACTTC.

The table lists this clone with a count of one. J is TRBJ2-7 and V is TRBV5-1, with D possibly matching TRBD1 (5 bases). The CDR3 totals 12 residues. V lost 4 bases and J 4 bases, leaving 9 bases between the germline ends. Germline values: CDR1 SGHRS, CDR2 YFSETQ. Written as DNA, the CDR3 is TGCGCCAGCAGCAGACAGTCGTACGAGCAGTACTTC. This translates into CASSRQSYEQYF.

V is TRBV29-1 and J is TRBJ1-2; possible D gene TRBD1, 6 bases. CDR3 length equals 13 residues. V dropped 5 bases and J dropped 7 bases, with 17 bases sitting between them. Looked up from germline, CDR1 is SQVTM and CDR2 is ANQGSEA. In DNA, the CDR3 is TGCAGCGTTTGGGGGGGCAGGGCCTTTGGCTACACCTTC. Translating it yields CSVWGGRAFGYTF.

CDR3 nucleotide sequence: TGTGCCTGGAGTGTCGGTCCATACAATGAAAAACTGTTTTTT. This gives the protein CAWSVGPYNEKLFF. The rearrangement uses TRBV30 and TRBJ1-4; D gene unclear. Per the germline V gene, CDR1 is GTSNPN and CDR2 is SVGIG (reference sequence). The CDR3 is 14 residues long. The V end was cut by 0 bases, the J end by 5 bases, with 10 bases between.

The chain links TRBV6-1 to TRBJ2-5; tentatively, D is TRBD2 (5 bases). The germline V and J ends were trimmed by 7 bases and 1 base, with 10 bases remaining between them. The germline CDR1 and CDR2 sequences are MNHNS and SASEGT. CDR3 length equals 13 residues. CDR3 region: CASNAGGQETQYF. The CDR3, as DNA: TGTGCCAGCAATGCGGGTGGCCAAGAGACCCAGTACTTC.

In this sample, this clone turned up once. The chain joins TRBV27 to TRBJ1-2; TRBD1 is a possible D gene (6 bases). CDR3 length: 14 amino acids. Germline-derived CDR1 and CDR2 are MNHEY and SMNVEV (reference sequence). The V end lost 2 bases, the J end lost 8 bases, and 15 bases lay between the germline ends. The CDR3 nucleotides read TGTGCCAGCAGTTTAGGGGGTCACAGGGTCGGCTACACCTTC. Protein: CASSLGGHRVGYTF.

The rearrangement uses TRBV6-1 and TRBJ1-1; 8 bases match TRBD1. Trimming removed 7 bases from V and 5 bases from J; junction bases left unmatched: 9. This CDR3 comprises 14 residues. The germline V gene encodes CDR1 MNHNS and CDR2 SASEGT. The CDR3, as DNA: TGTGCCAGCAATCACGGACAGGGAATAACTGAAGCTTTCTTT. This codes for CASNHGQGITEAFF.

This clone appeared once. The chain recombines TRBV30 with TRBJ2-1, with 8 bases lining up with TRBD1. The CDR3 spans 13 residues. Per the germline V gene, CDR1 is GTSNPN and CDR2 is SVGIG (reference sequence). The V and J ends lost 6 bases and 1 base, in that order; junction bases with no gene match: 2. The CDR3 nucleotides are TGTGCCTGTAACAGGGGGTCCTACAATGAGCAGTTCTTC. Encoded protein: CACNRGSYNEQFF.

This chain uses TRBV6-5 with TRBJ1-1; tentative D call: TRBD1 (6 bases). The germline V and J ends were trimmed by 6 bases and 2 bases, with 10 bases remaining between them. Germline V gene sequence: CDR1 MNHEY, CDR2 SVGAGI. The length of the CDR3 is 13 residues. CDR3 sequence: CASREQGNTEAFF. CDR3 coding DNA: TGTGCCAGCAGGGAACAGGGAAACACTGAAGCTTTCTTT.

V gene TRBV28 combines with J gene TRBJ2-7; maybe TRBD2 (6 bases). With 3 bases removed from V and 4 bases from J, the gap between germline ends came to 16 bases. The CDR3 is 15 amino acids. CDR1 is MDHEN, CDR2 SYDVKM, per germline. The CDR3 sequence: CASSLSGTFRYEQYF. DNA of the CDR3: TGTGCCAGCAGTTTGTCCGGGACTTTCAGGTACGAGCAGTACTTC.